The clone carrying this TCR beta chain was detected a few times. This CDR3 is built from 14 residues. CDR1 is LGHDT, CDR2 YNNKEL, per germline (reference sequence). The ends lost 8 bases at V and 4 bases at J; junction bases unmatched: 6. These data come from a study of control samples from healthy donors and cancer patients. The repertoire was sequenced with immunoSEQ multiplex PCR; TCRdb's copy has only in-frame clones and lacks some. The sample has about 120,000 clones, around 94% seen once; the top ten hold around 0.52%. The sample consisted of PBMCs. This receptor was taken from a man aged 80 or over with head and neck cancer. This chain links TRBV3-1 (or the pseudogene TRBV3-2) with TRBJ2-1; 9 bases are a match to TRBD1. Written as DNA, the CDR3 is TGTGCCAGCCGGGGACAGGGAGTTTACAATGAGCAGTTCTTC. Its protein is CASRGQGVYNEQFF.